This is a list of T cell receptor beta chains from one sample in a study of beta chain features in type 1 diabetes. TCRdb's copy holds only in-frame clones and misses some; the assay was immunoSEQ multiplex PCR. The table shows fewer than 350,000 clones, with 20% occurring only once. Sequencing was done on a sample of naive CD4+ T cells from blood. The receptors shown here come from a woman in her late teens or twenties in good health. Each CDR3 is given with its conserved first and last residue. Clone size is stated in some rows and not others, as once, few, many or a class when expanded.

clone_size	v_call	cdr3_length	j_call	cdr3_aa
few	TRBV18	13	TRBJ1-2	CASSPSAQGGYTF
.	TRBV5-4	16	TRBJ2-5	CASSSGLAGVQETQYF
.	TRBV30	13	TRBJ2-1	CAWRGQTYNEQFF
.	TRBV4-1	17	TRBJ2-2	CASSQGTGTPVGGELFF
.	TRBV13	15	TRBJ1-5	CASSSSGTGGQPQHF
few	TRBV11-2	14	TRBJ2-5	CASSPVLERETQYF
few	TRBV28	15	TRBJ2-4	CASSLGGVTTSNWVF
few	TRBV5-4	14	TRBJ2-5	CASSLAAGEETQYF
.	TRBV11-2	14	TRBJ2-5	CASSKGQGGETQYF
few	TRBV27	11	TRBJ1-1	CASSADRGAFF
once	TRBV7-8	15	TRBJ2-1	CASSIQLAGGLEQFF
.	TRBV18	14	TRBJ1-2	CASSPDRNLYGYTF
.	TRBV9	14	TRBJ2-1	CASSVTNLGSEQFF
few	TRBV7-7	16	TRBJ2-5	CASSLGGTRGLETQYF
few	TRBV12-5	16	TRBJ2-3	CASGPGTGALTDTQYF
few	TRBV7-2	13	TRBJ1-1	CASSLTQRSGAFF
.	TRBV5-1	14	TRBJ1-2	CASKTGGLNYGYTF
.	TRBV5-1	14	TRBJ2-7	CASSTSGVSYEQYF
few	TRBV30	15	TRBJ1-5	CAWSLGGAENQPQHF
.	TRBV7-9	13	TRBJ1-2	CASSHGTGSGYTF
.	TRBV15	12	TRBJ1-1	CATSRVWSEAFF
.	TRBV30	13	TRBJ2-7	CAWRGVTKDEQYF
.	TRBV6-5	13	TRBJ1-1	CASSYGQNTEAFF
.	TRBV29-1	13	TRBJ1-2	CSVYRVVDYGYTF
few	TRBV5-4	13	TRBJ1-2	CASSLDRNYGYTF
few	TRBV5-4	14	TRBJ2-7	CASSSAGGPYEQYF
few	TRBV28	15	TRBJ1-2	CASSLPPRGTGGYTF
few	TRBV5-6	15	TRBJ2-7	CASSPPGQGLYEQYF
few	TRBV5-1	14	TRBJ1-3	CASSLGQAGNTIYF
.	TRBV5-1	16	TRBJ2-7	CASSLALAGGTYEQYF
.	TRBV7-2	15	TRBJ2-2	CASSLRTGGTGELFF
few	TRBV15	16	TRBJ1-4	CATSRGGGEYGEKLFF
.	TRBV2	14	TRBJ2-7	CASGPSGRPFEQYF
.	TRBV2	11	TRBJ1-2	CASLPEVGYTF
few	TRBV15	12	TRBJ2-1	CATSWERNEQFF
few	TRBV10-3	13	TRBJ2-7	CAIRTTETYEQYF
.	TRBV5-1	15	TRBJ2-2	CASSRGQGSTGELFF
.	TRBV19	13	TRBJ1-2	CASSNRDRGSHTF
few	TRBV5-1	14	TRBJ1-5	CASSPDSVDQPQHF
.	TRBV7-8	15	TRBJ2-7	CASSSGRLATDEQYF
.	TRBV11-2	16	TRBJ2-5	CASSLRGSGIAETQYF
.	TRBV5-1	14	TRBJ2-7	CASSLPGQGGKQYF
once	TRBV7-2	14	TRBJ2-3	CASSLARGTDTQYF
few	TRBV27	15	TRBJ1-2	CASGFRGGDHYGYTF
few	TRBV10-3	13	TRBJ2-7	CAISLQGWYEQYF
.	TRBV7-9	17	TRBJ2-1	CASRPGLAGGPYNEQFF
few	TRBV4-2	15	TRBJ1-5	CASSQVVDSNQPQHF
few	TRBV7-9	15	TRBJ2-1	CASSFLAVGFDEQFF
.	TRBV9	12	TRBJ1-2	CASARQHYGYTF
.	TRBV5-1	15	TRBJ1-2	CASSLVSTGNYGYTF
few	TRBV4-1	16	TRBJ1-1	CASSQVIKSSQGSAFF
.	TRBV7-9	15	TRBJ1-2	CASSPPGQGEDGYTF
.	TRBV5-4	14	TRBJ2-1	CAFQQGSSYNEQFF
few	TRBV2	13	TRBJ2-1	CATRDRKINEQFF
.	TRBV7-8	14	TRBJ2-1	CASSLSGSYNEQFF
once	TRBV6-1	12	TRBJ1-5	CASLGQNQPQHF
.	TRBV15	15	TRBJ2-7	CATSRSPTGDNEQYF
.	TRBV9	16	TRBJ2-5	CASSDVRGGAKETQYF
few	TRBV5-6	15	TRBJ1-5	CASSRDRGSRQPQHF
.	TRBV30	15	TRBJ2-7	CAWSSRDRRSYEQYF